This T cell receptor beta chain stems from a study of cytomegalovirus exposure and HLA in healthy donors. Study-level results: In a later analysis, donors in an Asian-associated ancestry cluster reportedly had fewer N-insertions in productive TCRs than the cohort mean. Previously analyzed data showed that most TCR beta V segments were productive at a frequency of about 87% or about 30%.

13 Jbeta primers and 60 Vbeta primers were used for the PCR. The assay was immunoSEQ multiplex PCR, and TCRdb's table has in-frame clones only and misses some. The sample lists some 110,000 clones, roughly 73% occurring once. This clone was seen more than once but under ten times. No antigen is known for it. Trimming removed 4 bases from V and 0 bases from J; junction bases left unmatched: 6. The CDR3 spans 15 residues. Germline values: CDR1 SGHRS, CDR2 YFSETQ. This sequence was found in a woman between 25 and 40 years old in good health and CMV-seronegative. This chain uses TRBV5-1 with TRBJ1-1; 7 bases line up with TRBD1. Sequences were obtained from PBMCs. Written as DNA, the CDR3 is TGCGCCAGCAGCGGACAGGCAATAATGAACACTGAAGCTTTCTTT. Amino acids: CASSGQAIMNTEAFF.